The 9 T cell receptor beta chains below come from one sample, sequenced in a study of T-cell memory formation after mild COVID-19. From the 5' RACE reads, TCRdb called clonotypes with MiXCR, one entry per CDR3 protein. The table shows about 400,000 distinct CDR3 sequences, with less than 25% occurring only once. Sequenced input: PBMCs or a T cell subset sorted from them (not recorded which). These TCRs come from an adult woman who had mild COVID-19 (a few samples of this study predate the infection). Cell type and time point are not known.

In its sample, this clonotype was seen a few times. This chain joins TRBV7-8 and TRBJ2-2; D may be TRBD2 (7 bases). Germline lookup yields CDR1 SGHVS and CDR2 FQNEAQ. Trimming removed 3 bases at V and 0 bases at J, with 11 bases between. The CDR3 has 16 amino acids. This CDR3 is CASSLEGGANTGELFF. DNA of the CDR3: TGTGCCAGCAGCTTGGAGGGGGGGGCGAACACCGGGGAGCTGTTTTTT.

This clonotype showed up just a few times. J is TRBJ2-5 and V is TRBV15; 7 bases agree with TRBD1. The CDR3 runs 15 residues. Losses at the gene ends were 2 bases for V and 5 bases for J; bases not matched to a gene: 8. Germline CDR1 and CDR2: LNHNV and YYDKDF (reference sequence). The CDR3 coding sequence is TGTGCCACCAGCAGACTCGGACAGGAACATGAGACCCAGTACTTC. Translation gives CATSRLGQEHETQYF.

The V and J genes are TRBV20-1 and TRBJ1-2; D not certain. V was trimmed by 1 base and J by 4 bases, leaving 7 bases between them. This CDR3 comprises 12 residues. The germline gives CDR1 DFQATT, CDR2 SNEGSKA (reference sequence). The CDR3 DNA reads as TGCAGTGCTAGAGGGGAGGGCTATGGCTACACCTTC. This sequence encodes CSARGEGYGYTF.

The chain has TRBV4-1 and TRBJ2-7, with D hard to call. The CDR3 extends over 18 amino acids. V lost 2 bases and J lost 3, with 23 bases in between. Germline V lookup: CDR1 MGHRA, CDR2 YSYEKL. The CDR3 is CASSQFLPQQYTHYEQYF. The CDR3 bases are TGCGCCAGCAGCCAATTTTTGCCCCAGCAGTACACACACTACGAGCAGTACTTC.

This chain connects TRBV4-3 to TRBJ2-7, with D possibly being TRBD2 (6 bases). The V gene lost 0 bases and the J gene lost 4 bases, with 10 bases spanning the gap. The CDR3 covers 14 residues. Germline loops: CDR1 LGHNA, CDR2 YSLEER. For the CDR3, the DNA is TGCGCCAGCAGCCAAGATTGGGGGACTTACGAGCAGTACTTC. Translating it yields CASSQDWGTYEQYF.

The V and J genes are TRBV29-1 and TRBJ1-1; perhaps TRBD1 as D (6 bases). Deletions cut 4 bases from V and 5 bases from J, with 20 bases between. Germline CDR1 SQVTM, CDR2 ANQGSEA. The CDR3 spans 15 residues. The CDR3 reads CSVVGGARGVTEAFF. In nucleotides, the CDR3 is TGCAGCGTTGTTGGGGGCGCGAGGGGTGTGACTGAAGCTTTCTTT.

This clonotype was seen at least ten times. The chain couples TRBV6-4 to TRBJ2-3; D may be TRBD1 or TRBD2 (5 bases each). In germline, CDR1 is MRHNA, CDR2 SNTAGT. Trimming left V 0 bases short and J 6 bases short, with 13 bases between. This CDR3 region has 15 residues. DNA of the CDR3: TGTGCCAGCAGTGACTCTCCGGGACGACCGGATACGCAGTATTTT. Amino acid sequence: CASSDSPGRPDTQYF.

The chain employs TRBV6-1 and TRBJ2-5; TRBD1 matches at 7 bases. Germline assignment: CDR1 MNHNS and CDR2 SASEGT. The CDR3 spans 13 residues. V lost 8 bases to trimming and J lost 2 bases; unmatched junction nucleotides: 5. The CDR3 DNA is TGTGCCAGCGCGCACAGGGGACAAGAGACCCAGTACTTC. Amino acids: CASAHRGQETQYF.

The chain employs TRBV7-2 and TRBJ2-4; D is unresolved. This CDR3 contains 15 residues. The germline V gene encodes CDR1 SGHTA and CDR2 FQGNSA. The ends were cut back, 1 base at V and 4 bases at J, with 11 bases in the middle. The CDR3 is CASSLEASLKNIQYF. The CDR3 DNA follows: TGTGCCAGCAGCTTAGAAGCCAGTTTAAAAAACATTCAGTACTTC.